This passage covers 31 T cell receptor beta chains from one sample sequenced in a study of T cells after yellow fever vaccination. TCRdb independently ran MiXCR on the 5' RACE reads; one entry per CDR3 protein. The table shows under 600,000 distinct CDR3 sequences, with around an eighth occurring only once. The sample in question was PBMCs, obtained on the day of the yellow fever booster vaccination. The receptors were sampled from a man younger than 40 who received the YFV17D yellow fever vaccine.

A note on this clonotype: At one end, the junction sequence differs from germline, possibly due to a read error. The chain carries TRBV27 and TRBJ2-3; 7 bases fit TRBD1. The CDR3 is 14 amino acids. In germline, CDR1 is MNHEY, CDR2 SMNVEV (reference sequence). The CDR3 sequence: CASKRGQKSDSQYF. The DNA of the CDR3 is TGTGCCAGCAAACGGGGACAGAAGTCAGATTCGCAGTATTTT.

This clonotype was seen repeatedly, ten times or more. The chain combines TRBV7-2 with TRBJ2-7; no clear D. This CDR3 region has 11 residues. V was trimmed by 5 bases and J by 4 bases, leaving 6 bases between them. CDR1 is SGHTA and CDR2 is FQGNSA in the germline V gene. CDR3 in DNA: TGTGCCAGCAGCCACCTTTACGAGCAGTACTTC. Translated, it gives CASSHLYEQYF. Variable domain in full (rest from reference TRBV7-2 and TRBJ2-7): GAGVSQSPSNKVTEKGKDVELRCDPISGHTALYWYRQSLGQGLEFLIYFQGNSAPDKSGLPSDRFSAERTGGSVSTLTIQRTQQEDSAVYLCASSHLYEQYFGPGTRLTVT.

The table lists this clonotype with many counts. CDR3 amino acids: CASSLGNSRGTEAFF. The DNA of the CDR3 is TGTGCCAGCAGTTTAGGGAACAGCCGGGGCACTGAAGCTTTCTTT. The rearrangement uses TRBV12-3 or TRBV12-4 and TRBJ1-1; D is uncertain. V was pared by 1 base and J by 4 bases, with 13 bases between. There are 15 residues in the CDR3.

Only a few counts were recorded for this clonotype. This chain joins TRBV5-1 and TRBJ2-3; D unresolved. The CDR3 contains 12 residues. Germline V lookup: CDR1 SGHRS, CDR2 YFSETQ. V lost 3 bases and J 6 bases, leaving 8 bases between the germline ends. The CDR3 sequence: CASSWQADTQYF. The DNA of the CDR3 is TGCGCCAGCAGCTGGCAGGCGGATACGCAGTATTTT.

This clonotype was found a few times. This CDR3 is CASGRPGSSYNEQFF. The DNA of the CDR3 is TGTGCCAGCGGCCGTCCTGGAAGCTCCTACAATGAGCAGTTCTTC. The genes are TRBV6-1 and TRBJ2-1; D ambiguous. The V gene lost 8 bases and the J gene lost 0 bases, with 14 bases spanning the gap. CDR1 and CDR2 from the germline V gene are MNHNS and SASEGT. This CDR3 has 15 residues.

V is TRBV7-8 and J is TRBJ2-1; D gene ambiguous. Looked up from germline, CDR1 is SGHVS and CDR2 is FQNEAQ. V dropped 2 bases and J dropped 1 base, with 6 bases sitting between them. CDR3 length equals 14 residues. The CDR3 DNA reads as TGTGCCAGCAGCTTATTGGCTTCCTACAATGAGCAGTTCTTC. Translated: CASSLLASYNEQFF.

The DNA for the CDR3 is TGTGCCACAGGGGTGGGAGTGATCTATGAGCAGTTCTTC. It is translated as CATGVGVIYEQFF. The chain recombines TRBV12-3 or TRBV12-4 with TRBJ2-1; a weak D match, TRBD1 (6 bases). V was trimmed by 10 bases and J by 8 bases, leaving 18 bases between them. The CDR3 sequence is 13 residues long.

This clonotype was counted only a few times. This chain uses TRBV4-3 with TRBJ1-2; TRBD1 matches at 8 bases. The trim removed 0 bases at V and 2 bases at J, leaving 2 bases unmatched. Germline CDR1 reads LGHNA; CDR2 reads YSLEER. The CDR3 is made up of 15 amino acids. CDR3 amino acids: CASSQEDRENYGYTF. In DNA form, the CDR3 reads TGCGCCAGCAGCCAAGAGGACAGGGAGAACTATGGCTACACCTTC.

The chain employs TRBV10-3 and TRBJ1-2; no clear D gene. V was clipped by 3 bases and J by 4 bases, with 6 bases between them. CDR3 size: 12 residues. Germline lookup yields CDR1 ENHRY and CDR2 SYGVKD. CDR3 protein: CAISDHSYGYTF. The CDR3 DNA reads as TGTGCCATCAGTGACCATTCCTATGGCTACACCTTC.

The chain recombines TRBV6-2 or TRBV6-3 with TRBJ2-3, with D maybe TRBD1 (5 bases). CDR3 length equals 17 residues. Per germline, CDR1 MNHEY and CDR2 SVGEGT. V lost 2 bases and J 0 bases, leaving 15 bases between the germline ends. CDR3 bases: TGTGCCAGCAGTTACGACTCTGGGGCGGCTAGCACAGATACGCAGTATTTT. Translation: CASSYDSGAASTDTQYF.

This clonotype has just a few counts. CDR3 amino acids: CASSKGGGAPEGYTF. The CDR3 DNA follows: TGTGCCAGCAGCAAAGGTGGGGGGGCCCCAGAAGGCTACACCTTC. The chain is built from TRBV21-1 and TRBJ1-2; the table names TRBD1, a call not compared with the DNA. TRBV21-1 is marked as a pseudogene. There are 15 residues in the CDR3.

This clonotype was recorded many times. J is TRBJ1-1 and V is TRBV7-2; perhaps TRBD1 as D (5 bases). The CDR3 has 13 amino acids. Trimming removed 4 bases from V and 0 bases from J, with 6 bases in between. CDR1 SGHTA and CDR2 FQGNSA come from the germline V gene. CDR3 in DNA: TGTGCCAGCAGCTCGGGGGTGAACACTGAAGCTTTCTTT. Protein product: CASSSGVNTEAFF.

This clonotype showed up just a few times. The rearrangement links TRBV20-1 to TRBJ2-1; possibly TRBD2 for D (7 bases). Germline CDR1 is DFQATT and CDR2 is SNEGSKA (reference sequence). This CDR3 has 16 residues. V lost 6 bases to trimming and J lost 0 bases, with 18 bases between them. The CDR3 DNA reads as TGCAGTGCCCCCAAGGGGGGGGGGAGCTCCTACAATGAGCAGTTCTTC. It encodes CSAPKGGGSSYNEQFF.

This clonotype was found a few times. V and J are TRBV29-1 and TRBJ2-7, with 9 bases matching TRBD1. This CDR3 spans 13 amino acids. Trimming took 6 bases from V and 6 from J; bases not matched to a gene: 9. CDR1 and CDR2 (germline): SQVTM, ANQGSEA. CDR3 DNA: TGCAGCGTAGGGAACAGGGGGCTGCGCGAGCAGTACTTC. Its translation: CSVGNRGLREQYF.

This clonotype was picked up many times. The CDR3 here is CASSDPRLGIAGDTYNEQFF. As DNA, the CDR3 is TGTGCCAGCAGTGATCCGCGTCTGGGGATCGCAGGCGACACCTACAATGAGCAGTTCTTC. The V call is TRBV2, the J call TRBJ2-1; no reliable D call. Germline loops: CDR1 SNHLY, CDR2 FYNNEI. The CDR3 totals 20 residues. Trimming took 3 bases from V and 2 from J, leaving 26 bases between them.

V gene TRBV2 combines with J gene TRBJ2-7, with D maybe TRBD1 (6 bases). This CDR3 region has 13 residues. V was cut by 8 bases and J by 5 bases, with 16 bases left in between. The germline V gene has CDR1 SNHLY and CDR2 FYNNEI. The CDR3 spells CASFHGTKHEQYF. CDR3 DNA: TGTGCCAGCTTTCACGGGACAAAGCACGAGCAGTACTTC.

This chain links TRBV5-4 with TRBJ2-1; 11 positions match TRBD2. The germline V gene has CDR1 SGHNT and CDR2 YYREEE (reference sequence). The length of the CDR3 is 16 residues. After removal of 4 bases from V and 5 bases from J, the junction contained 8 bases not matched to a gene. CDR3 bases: TGTGCCAGCAGCCCGGGACTAGCGGCGAACAACAATGAGCAGTTCTTC. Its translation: CASSPGLAANNNEQFF.

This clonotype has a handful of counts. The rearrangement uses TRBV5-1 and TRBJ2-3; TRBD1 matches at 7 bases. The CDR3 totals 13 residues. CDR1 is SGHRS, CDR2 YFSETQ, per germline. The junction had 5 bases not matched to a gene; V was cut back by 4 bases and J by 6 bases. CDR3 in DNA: TGCGCCAGCAGCAAGGGACAGATGGATACGCAGTATTTT. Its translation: CASSKGQMDTQYF.

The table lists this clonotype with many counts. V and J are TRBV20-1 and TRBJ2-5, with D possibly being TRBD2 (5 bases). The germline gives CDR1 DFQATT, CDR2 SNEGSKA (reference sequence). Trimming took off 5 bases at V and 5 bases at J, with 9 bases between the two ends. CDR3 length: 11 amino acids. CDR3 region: CSAVWRETQYF. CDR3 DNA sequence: TGCAGTGCTGTCTGGAGGGAGACCCAGTACTTC.

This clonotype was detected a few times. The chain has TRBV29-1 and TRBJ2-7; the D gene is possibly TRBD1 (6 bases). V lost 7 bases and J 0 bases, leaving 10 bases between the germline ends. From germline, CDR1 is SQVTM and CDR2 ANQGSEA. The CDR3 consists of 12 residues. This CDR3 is CSGRDTSYEQYF. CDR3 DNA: TGCAGCGGTCGGGACACCTCCTACGAGCAGTACTTC.

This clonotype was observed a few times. The CDR3 protein is CASHDYGETNEQFF. CDR3 nucleotides: TGTGCCAGCCACGACTACGGGGAGACAAATGAGCAGTTCTTC. The chain uses TRBV18 and TRBJ2-1; possible D gene TRBD2, 5 bases. Germline V CDR1 and CDR2: KGHSH, LQKENI. The CDR3 is made up of 14 amino acids. Trimming left V 8 bases short and J 7 bases short, with 18 bases between. Full variable domain (outside the CDR3, taken from reference TRBV18 and TRBJ2-1): NAGVMQNPRHLVRRRGQEARLRCSPMKGHSHVYWYRQLPEEGLKFMVYLQKENIIDESGMPKERFSAEFPKEGPSILRIQQVVRGDSAAYFCASHDYGETNEQFFGPGTRLTVL.

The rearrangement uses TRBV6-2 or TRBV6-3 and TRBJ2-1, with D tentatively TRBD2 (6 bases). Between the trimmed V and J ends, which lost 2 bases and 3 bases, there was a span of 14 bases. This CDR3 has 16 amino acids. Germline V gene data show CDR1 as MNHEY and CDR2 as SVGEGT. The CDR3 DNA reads TGTGCCAGCAGTTACGGCCGTGGGAGGAGCTACAATGAGCAGTTCTTC. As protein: CASSYGRGRSYNEQFF.

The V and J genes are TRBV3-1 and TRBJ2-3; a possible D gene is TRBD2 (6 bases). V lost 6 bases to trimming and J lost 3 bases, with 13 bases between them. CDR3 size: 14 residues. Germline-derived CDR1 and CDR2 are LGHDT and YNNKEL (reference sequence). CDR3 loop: CASRKNAGTDTQYF. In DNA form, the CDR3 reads TGTGCCAGCAGGAAAAACGCGGGGACAGATACGCAGTATTTT.

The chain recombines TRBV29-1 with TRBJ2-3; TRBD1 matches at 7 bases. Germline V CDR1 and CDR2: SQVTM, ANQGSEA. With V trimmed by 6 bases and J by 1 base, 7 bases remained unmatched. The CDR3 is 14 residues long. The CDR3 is CSVTTGWGTDTQYF. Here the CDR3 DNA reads TGCAGCGTAACGACAGGGTGGGGCACAGATACGCAGTATTTT.

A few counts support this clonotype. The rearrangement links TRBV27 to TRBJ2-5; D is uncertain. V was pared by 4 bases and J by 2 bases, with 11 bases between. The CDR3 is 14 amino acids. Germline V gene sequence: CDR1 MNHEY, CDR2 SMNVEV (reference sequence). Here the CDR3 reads CASSSLPSQETQYF. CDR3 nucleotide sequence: TGTGCCAGCAGTTCCCTGCCGTCTCAAGAGACCCAGTACTTC.

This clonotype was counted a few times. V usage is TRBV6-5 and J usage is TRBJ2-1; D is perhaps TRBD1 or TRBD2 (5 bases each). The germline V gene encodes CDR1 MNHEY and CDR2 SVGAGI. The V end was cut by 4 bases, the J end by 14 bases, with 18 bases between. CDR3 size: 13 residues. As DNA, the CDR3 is TGTGCCAGCAGTTTCCAGATGTGGGGGAAAGAGTTCTTC. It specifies CASSFQMWGKEFF.

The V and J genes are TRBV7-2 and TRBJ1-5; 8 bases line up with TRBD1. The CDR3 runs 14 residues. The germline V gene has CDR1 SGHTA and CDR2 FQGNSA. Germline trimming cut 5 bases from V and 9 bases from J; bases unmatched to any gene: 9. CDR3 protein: CASSPGQDRWPQHF. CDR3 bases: TGTGCCAGCAGCCCGGGACAGGACCGTTGGCCCCAGCATTTT.

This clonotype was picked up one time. The DNA for the CDR3 is TGTGCCAGCAGCTACTCGGGACAGGGTTTCGAGCAGTACTTC. As protein: CASSYSGQGFEQYF. This sequence joins TRBV7-2 and TRBJ2-7; TRBD1 agrees at 9 bases. V shed 4 bases and J 6 bases; nucleotides not matched to a gene: 7. Germline values: CDR1 SGHTA, CDR2 FQGNSA. The CDR3 is 14 residues long.

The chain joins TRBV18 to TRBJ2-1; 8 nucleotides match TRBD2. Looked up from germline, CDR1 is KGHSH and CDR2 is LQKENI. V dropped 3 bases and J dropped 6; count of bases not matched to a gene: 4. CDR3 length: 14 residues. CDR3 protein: CASSPSGRTNEQFF. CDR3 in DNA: TGTGCCAGCTCACCGAGCGGGAGAACCAATGAGCAGTTCTTC. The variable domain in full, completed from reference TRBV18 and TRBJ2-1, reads NAGVMQNPRHLVRRRGQEARLRCSPMKGHSHVYWYRQLPEEGLKFMVYLQKENIIDESGMPKERFSAEFPKEGPSILRIQQVVRGDSAAYFCASSPSGRTNEQFFGPGTRLTVL.

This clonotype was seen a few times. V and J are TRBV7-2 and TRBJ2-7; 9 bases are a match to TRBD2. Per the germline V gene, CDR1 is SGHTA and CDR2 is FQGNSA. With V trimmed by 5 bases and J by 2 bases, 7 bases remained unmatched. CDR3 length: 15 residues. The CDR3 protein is CASSGGLASTYEQYF. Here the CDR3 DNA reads TGTGCCAGCAGCGGCGGACTAGCGTCCACCTACGAGCAGTACTTC.

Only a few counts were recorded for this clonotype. The CDR3 sequence: CASSLQGNGETQYF. Here the CDR3 DNA reads TGTGCCAGCAGCTTACAGGGAAATGGGGAGACCCAGTACTTC. The chain combines TRBV5-4 with TRBJ2-5; D might be TRBD1 (6 bases). From germline, CDR1 is SGHNT and CDR2 YYREEE (reference sequence). The V gene lost 2 bases and the J gene lost 5 bases, with 13 bases spanning the gap. The CDR3 totals 14 residues. Supplemented by reference TRBV5-4 and TRBJ2-5, the full variable domain reads ETGVTQSPTHLIKTRGQQVTLRCSSQSGHNTVSWYQQALGQGPQFIFQYYREEENGRGNFPPRFSGLQFPNYSSELNVNALELDDSALYLCASSLQGNGETQYFGPGTRLLVL.